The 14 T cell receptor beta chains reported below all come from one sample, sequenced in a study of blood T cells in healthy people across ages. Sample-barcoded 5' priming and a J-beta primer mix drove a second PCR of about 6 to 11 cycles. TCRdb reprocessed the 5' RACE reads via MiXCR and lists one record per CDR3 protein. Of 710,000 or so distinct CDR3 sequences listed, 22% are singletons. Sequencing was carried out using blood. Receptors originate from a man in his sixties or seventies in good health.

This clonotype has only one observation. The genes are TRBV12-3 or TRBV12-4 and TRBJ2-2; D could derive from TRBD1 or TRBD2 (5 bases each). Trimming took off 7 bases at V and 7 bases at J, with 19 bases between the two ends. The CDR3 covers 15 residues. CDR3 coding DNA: TGTGCCAGCACCCCAAGTTGGGGACGGAACGGGGAGCTGTTTTTT. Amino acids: CASTPSWGRNGELFF.

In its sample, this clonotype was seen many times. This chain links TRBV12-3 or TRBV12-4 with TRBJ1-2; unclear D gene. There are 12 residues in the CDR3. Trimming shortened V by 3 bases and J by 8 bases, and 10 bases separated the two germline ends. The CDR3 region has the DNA TGTGCCAGCAGTTTGGTTGGGAGCGGCTACACCTTC. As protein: CASSLVGSGYTF.

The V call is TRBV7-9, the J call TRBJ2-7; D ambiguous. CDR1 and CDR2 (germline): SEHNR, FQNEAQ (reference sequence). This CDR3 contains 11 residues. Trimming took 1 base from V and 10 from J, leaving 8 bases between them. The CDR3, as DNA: TGTGCCAGCAGCTTAGAGGTACATCAGTACTTC. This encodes CASSLEVHQYF.

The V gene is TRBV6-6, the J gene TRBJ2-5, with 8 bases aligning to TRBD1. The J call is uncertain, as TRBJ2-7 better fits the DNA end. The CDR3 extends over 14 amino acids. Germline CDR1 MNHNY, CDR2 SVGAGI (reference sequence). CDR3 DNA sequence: TGTGCCAGCAGTTCCCAGACAGGGGTTTACGAGCAGTACTTC. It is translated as CASSSQTGVYEQYF.

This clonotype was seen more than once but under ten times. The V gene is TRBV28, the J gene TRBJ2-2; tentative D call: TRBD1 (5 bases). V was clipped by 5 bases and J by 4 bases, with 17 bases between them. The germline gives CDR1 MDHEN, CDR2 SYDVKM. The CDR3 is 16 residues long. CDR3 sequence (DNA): TGTGCCAGCAGTAATGTCCAGGGATCTTCCACCGGGGAGCTGTTTTTT. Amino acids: CASSNVQGSSTGELFF. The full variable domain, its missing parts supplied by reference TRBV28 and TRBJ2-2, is DVKVTQSSRYLVKRTGEKVFLECVQDMDHENMFWYRQDPGLGLRLIYFSYDVKMKEKGDIPEGYSVSREKKERFSLILESASTNQTSMYLCASSNVQGSSTGELFFGEGSRLTVL.

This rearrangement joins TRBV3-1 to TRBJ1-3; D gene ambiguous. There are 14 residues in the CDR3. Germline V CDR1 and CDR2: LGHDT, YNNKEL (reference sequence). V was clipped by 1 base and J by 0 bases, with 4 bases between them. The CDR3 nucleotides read TGTGCCAGCAGCCAAGGTGACTCTGGAAACACCATATATTTT. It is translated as CASSQGDSGNTIYF.

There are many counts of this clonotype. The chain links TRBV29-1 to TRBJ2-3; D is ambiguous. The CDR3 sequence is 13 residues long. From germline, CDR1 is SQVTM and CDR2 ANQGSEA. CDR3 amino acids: CIASPTSTDTQYF. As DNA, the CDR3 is TGCATCGCATCCCCGACAAGCACAGATACGCAGTATTTT.

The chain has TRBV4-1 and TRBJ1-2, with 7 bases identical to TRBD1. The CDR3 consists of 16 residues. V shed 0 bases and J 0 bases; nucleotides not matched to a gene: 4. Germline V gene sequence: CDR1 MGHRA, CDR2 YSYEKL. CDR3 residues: CASSQDSTGANYGYTF. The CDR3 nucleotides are TGCGCCAGCAGCCAAGATTCCACAGGGGCTAACTATGGCTACACCTTC.

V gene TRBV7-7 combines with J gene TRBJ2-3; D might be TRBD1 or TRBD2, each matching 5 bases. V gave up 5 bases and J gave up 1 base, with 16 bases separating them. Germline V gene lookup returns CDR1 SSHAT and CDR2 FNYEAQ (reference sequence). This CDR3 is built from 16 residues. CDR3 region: CASSPSGSFGTDTQYF. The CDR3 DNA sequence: TGTGCCAGCAGCCCCTCAGGGAGTTTTGGCACAGATACGCAGTATTTT.

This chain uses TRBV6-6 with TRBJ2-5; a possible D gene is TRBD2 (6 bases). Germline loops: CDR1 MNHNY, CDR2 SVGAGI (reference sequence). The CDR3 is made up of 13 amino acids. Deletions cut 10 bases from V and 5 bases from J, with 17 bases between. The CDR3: CAIKEGSRETQYF. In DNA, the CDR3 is TGTGCCATCAAGGAGGGCTCCAGGGAGACCCAGTACTTC.

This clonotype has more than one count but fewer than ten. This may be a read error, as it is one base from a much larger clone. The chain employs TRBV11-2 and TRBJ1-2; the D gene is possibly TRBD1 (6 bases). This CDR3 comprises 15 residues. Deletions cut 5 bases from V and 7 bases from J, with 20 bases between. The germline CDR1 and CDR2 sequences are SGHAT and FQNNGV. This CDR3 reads CASSPNADSPFGYTF. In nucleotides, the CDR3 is TGTGCCAGCAGCCCCAATGCGGACAGCCCGTTTGGCTACACCTTC.

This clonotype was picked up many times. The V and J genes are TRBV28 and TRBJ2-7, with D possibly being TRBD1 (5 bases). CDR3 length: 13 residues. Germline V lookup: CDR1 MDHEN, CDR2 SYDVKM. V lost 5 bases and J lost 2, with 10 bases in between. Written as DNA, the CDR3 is TGTGCCAGCAGTAAGGAACAGGCCTACGAGCAGTACTTC. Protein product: CASSKEQAYEQYF.

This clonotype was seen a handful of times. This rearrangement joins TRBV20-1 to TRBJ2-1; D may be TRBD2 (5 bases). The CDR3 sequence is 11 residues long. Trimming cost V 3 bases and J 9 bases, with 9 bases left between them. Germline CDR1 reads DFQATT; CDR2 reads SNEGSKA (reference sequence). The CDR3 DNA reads TGCAGTGCTAGTAGGGCGGGTGAGCAGTTCTTC. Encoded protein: CSASRAGEQFF.

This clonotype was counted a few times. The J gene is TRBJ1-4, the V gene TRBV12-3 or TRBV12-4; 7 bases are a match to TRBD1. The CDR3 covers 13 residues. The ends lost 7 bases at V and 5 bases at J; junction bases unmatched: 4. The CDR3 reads CASTGGLNEKLFF. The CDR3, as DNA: TGTGCCAGCACAGGGGGGTTAAATGAAAAACTGTTTTTT.